One sample yielded the 6 T cell receptor beta chains listed below, sequenced in a study of T cells in Graves' hyperthyroidism and ophthalmopathy (dated by TCRdb to the late 2010s). Preparation of the library involved multiplex PCR. The sequencing machine was an Illumina HiSeq 2000. Amplification of TCR beta CDR3 regions was carried out from RNA transcripts. For the first round of RT-PCR on the TCR CDR3, the HTBI primer set was used together with the Qiagen OneStep RT-PCR kit. The public sequencing data were trimmed at Q25 with fastp and processed into clonotypes with MiXCR by TCRdb, which kept only in-frame beta chains. One record per CDR3 amino acid sequence lists the most common genes and DNA. This sample has about 480,000 distinct CDR3 sequences in its table, and about 15% of those were observed once. The ten top clones hold 15% to 20% of the sample. What was sequenced was blood. These receptors originate from a woman under 30 with Graves' hyperthyroidism.

In its sample, this clonotype was seen many times. This chain connects TRBV18 to TRBJ2-1; the D is unclear. The CDR3 sequence is 15 residues long. Trimming pared 2 bases from V and 5 bases from J, leaving 13 bases between. Germline V gives CDR1 KGHSH, CDR2 LQKENI. In DNA, the CDR3 is TGTGCCAGCTCACCAGTTCTTCAGGAAAACAATGAGCAGTTCTTC. It specifies CASSPVLQENNEQFF.

Remarks on this clonotype: A much larger clonotype is one base distant, so this may be a read error. The genes are TRBV5-1 and TRBJ1-1, with D perhaps TRBD1 (5 bases). There are 13 residues in the CDR3. With 9 bases removed from V and 1 base from J, the gap between germline ends came to 13 bases. Germline CDR1 SGHRS, CDR2 YFSETQ. The CDR3 sequence is CANLRAENTEAFF. The CDR3 bases are TGCGCCAACCTCAGGGCAGAGAACACTGAAGCTTTCTTT.

This clonotype was found a few times. The chain joins TRBV18 to TRBJ1-5, with 7 positions matching TRBD1. With V trimmed by 3 bases and J by 2 bases, 13 bases remained unmatched. This CDR3 comprises 18 residues. CDR1 KGHSH and CDR2 LQKENI come from the germline V gene. The CDR3 spells CASSPWDSEGRGNQPQHF. The CDR3, as DNA: TGTGCCAGCTCACCCTGGGACAGCGAGGGAAGGGGCAATCAGCCCCAGCATTTT.

This clonotype was counted at least ten times. The rearrangement joins TRBV12-5 to TRBJ1-1, with a tentative D call TRBD1 (6 bases). The CDR3 has 15 amino acids. V lost 7 bases to trimming and J lost 4 bases, with 19 bases between them. CDR1 LGHNT and CDR2 FRNRAP come from the germline V gene. In DNA form, the CDR3 reads TGTGCTAGTGCCCTCCGGGGGGCAGGTAGCACTGAAGCTTTCTTT. It translates to CASALRGAGSTEAFF.

This clonotype has only a few counts. A much more abundant neighbour one base away suggests this may be a read error. V gene TRBV11-2 combines with J gene TRBJ1-5; TRBD1 agrees at 7 bases. CDR1 and CDR2 (germline): SGHAT, FQNNGV. The CDR3 consists of 15 residues. This CDR3 is CASSPKGTDNRPQHF. CDR3 nucleotides: TGTGCCAGCAGCCCAAAGGGGACAGATAATCGGCCCCAGCATTTT.

This clonotype was detected many times. The chain couples TRBV24-1 to TRBJ1-1; maybe TRBD1 (5 bases). Germline V lookup: CDR1 KGHDR, CDR2 SFDVKD. CDR3 length: 13 residues. V gave up 4 bases and J gave up 1 base, with 6 bases separating them. In DNA form, the CDR3 reads TGTGCCACCAGTGACAGGGAGAACACTGAAGCTTTCTTT. It specifies CATSDRENTEAFF.